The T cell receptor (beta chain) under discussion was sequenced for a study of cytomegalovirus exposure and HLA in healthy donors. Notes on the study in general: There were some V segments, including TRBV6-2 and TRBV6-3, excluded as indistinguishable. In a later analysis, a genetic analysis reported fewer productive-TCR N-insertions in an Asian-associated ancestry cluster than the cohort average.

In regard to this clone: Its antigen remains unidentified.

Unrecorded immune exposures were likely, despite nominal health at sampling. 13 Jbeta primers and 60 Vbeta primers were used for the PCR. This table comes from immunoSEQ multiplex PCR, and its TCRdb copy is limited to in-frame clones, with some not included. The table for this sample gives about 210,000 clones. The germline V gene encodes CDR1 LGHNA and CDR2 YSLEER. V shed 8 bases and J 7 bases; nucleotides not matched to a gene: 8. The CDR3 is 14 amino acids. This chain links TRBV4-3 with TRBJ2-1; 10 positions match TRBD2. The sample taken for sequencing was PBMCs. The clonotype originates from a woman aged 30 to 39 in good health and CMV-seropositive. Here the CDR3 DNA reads TGCGCCAGCGAGCGGGAGGGGCGTGGGAATGAGCAGTTCTTC. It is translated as CASEREGRGNEQFF.